What follows are 14 T cell receptor beta chains derived from one specimen sequenced in a study of human T cells and chemical hapten exposure. The time point is: patch test 2, 6 weeks after DPC sensitization. This sample's treatment: therapeutic diphenylcyclopropenone sensitization with weekly scalp DPC. From the RACE reads, TCRdb called clonotypes with MiXCR, one entry per CDR3 protein. The data show about 94,000 distinct CDR3 sequences, 7.5% to 10% seen once. The sample here was whole blood, taken in connection with sensitization to the hapten diphenylcyclopropenone (DPC). These receptors were taken from a woman in her thirties or forties with alopecia areata. Some clones in this sample may be carry-over from other donors' samples.

This clonotype appeared a few times. This sequence joins TRBV6-5 and TRBJ2-7, with TRBD2 as a possible D gene (6 bases). Germline assignment: CDR1 MNHEY and CDR2 SVGAGI. The CDR3 loop spans 15 amino acids. Trimming took 0 bases from V and 3 from J, leaving 12 bases between them. As DNA, the CDR3 is TGTGCCAGCAGTTACTCTGCGGGCGGGATCTACGAGCAGTACTTC. Translated, it gives CASSYSAGGIYEQYF.

Concerning this clonotype: One end of the junction does not line up with germline, which may come from a read error. The genes are TRBV7-2 and TRBJ1-5; 11 bases fit TRBD1. This CDR3 has 17 amino acids. Looked up from germline, CDR1 is SGHTA and CDR2 is FQGNSA. CDR3 protein: CASSLAARTGGKQPQHF. As DNA, the CDR3 is TGTGCCAGCAGCTTAGCCGCTAGGACAGGGGGCAAACAGCCCCAGCATTTT. Full variable domain (outside the CDR3, taken from reference TRBV7-2 and TRBJ1-5): GAGVSQSPSNKVTEKGKDVELRCDPISGHTALYWYRQSLGQGLEFLIYFQGNSAPDKSGLPSDRFSAERTGGSVSTLTIQRTQQEDSAVYLCASSLAARTGGKQPQHFGDGTRLSIL.

This clonotype was recorded many times. The chain's CDR3 is CASSSRPGEKLFF. The CDR3 nucleotides read TGTGCCAGCAGCTCTCGGCCCGGTGAAAAACTGTTTTTT. The chain has TRBV5-4 and TRBJ1-4; unclear D gene. Trimming took off 3 bases at V and 7 bases at J, with 10 bases between the two ends. The CDR3 runs 13 residues. Germline V lookup: CDR1 SGHNT, CDR2 YYREEE (reference sequence).

The J gene is TRBJ2-1, the V gene TRBV11-1; TRBD1 might be the D (6 bases). The germline V gene has CDR1 SGHAT and CDR2 FQDESV (reference sequence). V gave up 2 bases and J gave up 9 bases, with 20 bases separating them. The CDR3 has 16 residues. The CDR3 loop reads CASSLSHAGTSGEQFF. The CDR3 DNA sequence: TGTGCCAGCAGCTTAAGTCATGCAGGGACAAGCGGTGAGCAGTTCTTC.

The chain recombines TRBV7-9 with TRBJ2-5; TRBD1 matches at 7 bases. Losses at the gene ends were 5 bases for V and 1 base for J; bases not matched to a gene: 7. CDR1 and CDR2 from the germline V gene are SEHNR and FQNEAQ (reference sequence). The CDR3 runs to 15 residues. DNA of the CDR3: TGTGCCAGCAGCCCAAGGACAGGCCTCCAAGAGACCCAGTACTTC. Protein product: CASSPRTGLQETQYF.

This clonotype has a handful of counts. The rearrangement uses TRBV4-1 and TRBJ2-2, with 7 bases matching TRBD2. CDR1 MGHRA and CDR2 YSYEKL come from the germline V gene. Unmatched junction bases numbered 1, after V lost 0 bases and J lost 0 bases. The CDR3 runs to 16 residues. The CDR3 region has the DNA TGCGCCAGCAGCCAAGAGGCGGGGGCGAACACCGGGGAGCTGTTTTTT. Protein sequence: CASSQEAGANTGELFF.

This chain uses TRBV9 with TRBJ2-3; weak D call: TRBD1 (5 bases). The CDR3 sequence is 14 residues long. Germline CDR1 is SGDLS and CDR2 is YYNGEE. Trimming removed 4 bases from V and 2 bases from J, with 11 bases in between. The CDR3 protein is CASSSKDNTDTQYF. The DNA for the CDR3 is TGTGCCAGCAGCTCGAAGGACAACACAGATACGCAGTATTTT.

This clonotype was picked up many times. J is TRBJ1-5 and V is TRBV3-1; 7 nucleotides match TRBD1. The ends lost 1 base at V and 7 bases at J; junction bases unmatched: 7. The CDR3 covers 15 residues. The germline V gene encodes CDR1 LGHDT and CDR2 YNNKEL (reference sequence). The CDR3 region is CASSQASGGGQPQHF. The CDR3 DNA reads TGTGCCAGCAGCCAAGCTTCAGGGGGAGGACAGCCCCAGCATTTT.

This clonotype was seen more than once but under ten times. The rearrangement uses TRBV7-8 and TRBJ2-7; possible D gene TRBD1, 5 bases. V lost 5 bases to trimming and J lost 0 bases, with 14 bases between them. Per the germline V gene, CDR1 is SGHVS and CDR2 is FQNEAQ. CDR3 length equals 15 residues. The CDR3 sequence: CASSPRPTASYEQYF. The CDR3 region has the DNA TGTGCCAGCAGCCCTCGACCGACAGCCTCCTACGAGCAGTACTTC.

The rearrangement joins TRBV14 to TRBJ1-6; the D is unclear. In germline, CDR1 is SGHDN, CDR2 FVKESK. Trimming left V 8 bases short and J 7 bases short, with 15 bases between. The CDR3 totals 14 residues. The CDR3 DNA reads as TGTGCCAGCGCCAAGGAAGTTCCGAATTCACCCCTCCACTTT. Protein product: CASAKEVPNSPLHF.

The genes are TRBV5-6 and TRBJ2-7, with D hard to call. Germline values: CDR1 SGHDT, CDR2 YYEEEE. This CDR3 contains 13 residues. The germline V and J ends were trimmed by 0 bases and 2 bases, with 6 bases remaining between them. CDR3 sequence reads: CASSLAQTYEQYF. In DNA form, the CDR3 reads TGTGCCAGCAGCTTGGCCCAGACCTACGAGCAGTACTTC.

The table lists this clonotype with many counts. The chain employs TRBV3-1 and TRBJ2-5, with 14 nucleotides matching TRBD2. Germline CDR1 and CDR2: LGHDT and YNNKEL (reference sequence). The CDR3 extends over 18 amino acids. V lost 1 base, J lost 7 bases, and 11 bases stayed unmatched. The DNA for the CDR3 is TGTGCCAGCAGCCAAGCTGGGGGGGGACTAGCGGGAGAAGGGACCCAGTACTTC. This codes for CASSQAGGGLAGEGTQYF.

This chain connects TRBV3-1 to TRBJ2-7; D gene ambiguous. V was cut by 5 bases and J by 4 bases, with 15 bases left in between. There are 14 residues in the CDR3. Per germline, CDR1 LGHDT and CDR2 YNNKEL (reference sequence). The CDR3, as DNA: TGTGCCAGCAGCTCTCGAGGTTTGGGGTACGAGCAGTACTTC. Protein: CASSSRGLGYEQYF.

In its sample, this clonotype was seen many times. This chain links TRBV14 with TRBJ2-5; D remains ambiguous. Germline V gene lookup returns CDR1 SGHDN and CDR2 FVKESK. The V end was cut by 4 bases, the J end by 2 bases, with 8 bases between. The length of the CDR3 is 13 residues. In DNA form, the CDR3 reads TGTGCCAGCAGCCGGCAGAATCAAGAGACCCAGTACTTC. Amino acids: CASSRQNQETQYF.